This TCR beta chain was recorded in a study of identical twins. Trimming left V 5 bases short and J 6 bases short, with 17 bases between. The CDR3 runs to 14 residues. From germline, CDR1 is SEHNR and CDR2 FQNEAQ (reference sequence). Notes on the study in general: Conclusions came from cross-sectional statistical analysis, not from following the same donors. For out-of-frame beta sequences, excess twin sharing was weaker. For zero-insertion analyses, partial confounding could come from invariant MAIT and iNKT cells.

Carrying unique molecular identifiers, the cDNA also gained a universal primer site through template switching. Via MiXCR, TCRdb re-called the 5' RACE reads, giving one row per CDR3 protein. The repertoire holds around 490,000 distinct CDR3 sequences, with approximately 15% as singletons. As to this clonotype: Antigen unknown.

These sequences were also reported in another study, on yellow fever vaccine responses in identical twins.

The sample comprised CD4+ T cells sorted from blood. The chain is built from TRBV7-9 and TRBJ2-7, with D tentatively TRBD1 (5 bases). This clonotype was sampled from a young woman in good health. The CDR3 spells CASSRNKQVSEQYF. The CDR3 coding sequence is TGTGCCAGCAGCCGGAACAAACAGGTATCCGAGCAGTACTTC.